Shown below are 7 T cell receptor beta chains from a single sample sequenced in a study of blood T cell repertoires in COVID-19. This table comes from immunoSEQ multiplex PCR, and its TCRdb copy is limited to in-frame clones, with some not included. Found here are about 330,000 clones, about 90% of them singletons; the top ten hold roughly 0.94%. The sample taken for sequencing was PBMCs or T cells enriched from blood (not recorded which). These receptor sequences come from a woman in her 30s who had recovered from COVID-19.

This chain uses TRBV30 with TRBJ1-5; 7 nucleotides agree with TRBD1. The trim removed 3 bases at V and 0 bases at J, leaving 14 bases unmatched. The CDR3 totals 18 residues. Germline V gives CDR1 GTSNPN, CDR2 SVGIG (reference sequence). The CDR3 sequence: CAWSGDRVLAYSNQPQHF. DNA for the CDR3: TGTGCCTGGAGCGGAGACAGGGTCCTAGCTTATAGCAATCAGCCCCAGCATTTT.

The chain's CDR3 is CASQQGVSGNTIYF. CDR3 DNA: TGTGCCAGCCAACAAGGGGTCTCTGGAAACACCATATATTTT. J is TRBJ1-3 and V is TRBV6-5; the D gene is possibly TRBD1 (5 bases). Trimming removed 8 bases at V and 0 bases at J, with 11 bases between. Germline CDR1 is MNHEY and CDR2 is SVGAGI. The CDR3 extends over 14 amino acids.

V usage is TRBV28 and J usage is TRBJ1-6, with D hard to call. Per germline, CDR1 MDHEN and CDR2 SYDVKM. This CDR3 contains 13 residues. V gave up 10 bases and J gave up 4 bases, with 11 bases separating them. In DNA, the CDR3 is TGTGCCACCGTGGAGCAGTATAATTCACCCCTCCACTTT. Its translation is CATVEQYNSPLHF. The full variable domain, with the rest looked up from reference TRBV28 and TRBJ1-6, is DVKVTQSSRYLVKRTGEKVFLECVQDMDHENMFWYRQDPGLGLRLIYFSYDVKMKEKGDIPEGYSVSREKKERFSLILESASTNQTSMYLCATVEQYNSPLHFGNGTRLTVT.

The chain recombines TRBV9 with TRBJ2-3, with 10 bases aligning to TRBD1. V shed 2 bases, J shed 5 bases, and the junction held 11 bases outside the gene matches. CDR3 size: 17 residues. Per germline, CDR1 SGDLS and CDR2 YYNGEE. The CDR3, as DNA: TGTGCCAGCAGCGTCAGACAGGGGGCCGGCGTGGGAGATACGCAGTATTTT. Protein: CASSVRQGAGVGDTQYF.

J is TRBJ1-4 and V is TRBV5-1; TRBD1 is a possible D gene (5 bases). The CDR3 length is 15 residues. Germline loops: CDR1 SGHRS, CDR2 YFSETQ. The V end was cut by 4 bases, the J end by 7 bases, with 17 bases between. CDR3 sequence (DNA): TGCGCCAGCAGCCTCCGACAGCGGGTTGGTGAAAAACTGTTTTTT. Amino acids: CASSLRQRVGEKLFF.

The genes are TRBV28 and TRBJ2-5; 12 nucleotides match TRBD1. Germline CDR1 is MDHEN and CDR2 is SYDVKM. The CDR3 is made up of 15 amino acids. J gave up 5 bases and V 4 bases, and 5 bases lay outside the gene matches. CDR3 sequence: CASSSPGQGAETQYF. The CDR3 region has the DNA TGTGCCAGCAGTTCTCCGGGACAGGGGGCGGAGACCCAGTACTTC. Filled out from reference TRBV28 and TRBJ2-5, the complete variable domain reads DVKVTQSSRYLVKRTGEKVFLECVQDMDHENMFWYRQDPGLGLRLIYFSYDVKMKEKGDIPEGYSVSREKKERFSLILESASTNQTSMYLCASSSPGQGAETQYFGPGTRLLVL.

The V gene is TRBV10-2, the J gene TRBJ1-1; D may be TRBD1 (5 bases). This CDR3 is 11 amino acids long. Germline CDR1 reads WSHSY; CDR2 reads SAAADI. V was trimmed by 6 bases and J by 7 bases, leaving 9 bases between them. The chain's CDR3 is CASRSGGEAFF. The DNA for the CDR3 is TGCGCCAGCAGATCCGGGGGTGAAGCTTTCTTT.